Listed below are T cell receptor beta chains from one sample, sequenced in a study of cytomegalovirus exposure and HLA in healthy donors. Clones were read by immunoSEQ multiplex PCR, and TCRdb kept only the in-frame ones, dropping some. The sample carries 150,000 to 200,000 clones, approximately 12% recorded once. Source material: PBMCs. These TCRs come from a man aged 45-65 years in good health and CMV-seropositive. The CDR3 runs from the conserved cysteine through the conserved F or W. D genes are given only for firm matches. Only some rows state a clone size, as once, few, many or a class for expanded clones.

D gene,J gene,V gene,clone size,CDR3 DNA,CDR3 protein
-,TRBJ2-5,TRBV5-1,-,TGCGCCAGCAGCCCGAGACCGGGGTTCCAAGAGACCCAGTACTTC,CASSPRPGFQETQYF
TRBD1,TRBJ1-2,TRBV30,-,TGTGCCTGGAAGGGGGCAGGGAACTATGGCTACACCTTC,CAWKGAGNYGYTF
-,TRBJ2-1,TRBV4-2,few,TGTGCCAGCAGCCAAGATTCCCCCAAGCAGTTCTTC,CASSQDSPKQFF
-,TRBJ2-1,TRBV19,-,TGTGCCAGTAGTATTATGGGCAACTCCTACAATGAGCAGTTCTTC,CASSIMGNSYNEQFF
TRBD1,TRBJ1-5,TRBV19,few,TGTGCCAGTAAGACAGGGGGCGGAAGCAATCAGCCCCAGCATTTT,CASKTGGGSNQPQHF
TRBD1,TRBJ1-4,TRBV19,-,TGTGCCAGTATCAGCGACAGGGGCAAAGGGGAAAAACTGTTTTTT,CASISDRGKGEKLFF
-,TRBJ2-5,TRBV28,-,TGTGCCAGCAACCCGGACAGTAGGGGCCAAGAGACCCAGTACTTC,CASNPDSRGQETQYF
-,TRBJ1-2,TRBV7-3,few,TGTGCCAGCAGCTCCGAACAGGGTCTTGGCTACACCTTC,CASSSEQGLGYTF
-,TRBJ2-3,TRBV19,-,TGTGCCAGTAGTGCTCGCGTGCTAGCGCATGTAGATACGCAGTATTTT,CASSARVLAHVDTQYF
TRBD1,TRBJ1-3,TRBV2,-,TGTGCCAGCAGTAGACTCGGACAGGGCGGAAACACCATATATTTT,CASSRLGQGGNTIYF
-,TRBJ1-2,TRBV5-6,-,TGTGCCAGCAGCTTGGTCAGGGTTGGGTATGGCTACACCTTC,CASSLVRVGYGYTF
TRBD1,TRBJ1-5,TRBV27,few,TGTGCCAGCAGTTTATATTGGGACAGTAGCAATCAGCCCCAGCATTTT,CASSLYWDSSNQPQHF
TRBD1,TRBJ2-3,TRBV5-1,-,TGCGCCAGCAGCTCTACAGGGGGCCCCACAGATACGCAGTATTTT,CASSSTGGPTDTQYF
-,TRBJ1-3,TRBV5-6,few,TGTGCCAGCAGCTTGGTAGGGAGGGACACCATATATTTT,CASSLVGRDTIYF
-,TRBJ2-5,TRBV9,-,TGTGCCAGCAGCGGTACAGGGATCCAAGAGACCCAGTACTTC,CASSGTGIQETQYF
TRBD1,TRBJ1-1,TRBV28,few,TGTGCCAGCAGTTTCCCGGGACAGGCTTGGGGCACTGAAGCTTTCTTT,CASSFPGQAWGTEAFF
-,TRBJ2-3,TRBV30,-,TGTGCCTGGAGCGGGACTTGGGAGTCGTATGATACGCAGTATTTT,CAWSGTWESYDTQYF
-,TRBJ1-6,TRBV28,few,TGTGCCAGCAGCCTCATGGCCATCGGCGGGTATTCACCCCTCCACTTT,CASSLMAIGGYSPLHF
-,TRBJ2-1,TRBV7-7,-,TGTGCCAGCAGCTTAGACACCTACAATGAGCAGTTCTTC,CASSLDTYNEQFF
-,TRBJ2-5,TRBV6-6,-,TGTGCCAGCAGCAACTGGGGGGGGCTGGCGGAGGCCCAGTACTTC,CASSNWGGLAEAQYF
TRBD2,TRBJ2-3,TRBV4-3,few,TGCGCCAGCAGCCAAGCGGTGGCTAGCGGGAGGATAGGCACGCAGTATTTT,CASSQAVASGRIGTQYF
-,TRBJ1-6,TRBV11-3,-,TGTGCCAGCAGCTTAGATGCAGTCAATTCACCCCTCCACTTT,CASSLDAVNSPLHF
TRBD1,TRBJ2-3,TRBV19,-,TGTGCCAGTAGTGCCTCCCAGGGGGTAGCGAGAGATACGCAGTATTTT,CASSASQGVARDTQYF
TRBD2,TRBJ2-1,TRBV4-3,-,TGCGCCAGCAGCCAAGCCCCGACTAGCCTTCCCTACAATGAGCAGTTCTTC,CASSQAPTSLPYNEQFF
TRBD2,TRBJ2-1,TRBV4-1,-,TGCGCCAGCAGCCAGGGCACTAGCGGGGGGGTTAACAATGAGCAGTTCTTC,CASSQGTSGGVNNEQFF
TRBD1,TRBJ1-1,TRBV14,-,TGTGCCAGCAGCCAAGATTTCAGGGGGCGGCCTGAAGCTTTCTTT,CASSQDFRGRPEAFF
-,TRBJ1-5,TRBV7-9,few,TGTGCCAGCAGCCAAGGGGGGGTAAATCAGCCCCAGCATTTT,CASSQGGVNQPQHF
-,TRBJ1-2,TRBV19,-,TGTGCCAGTACCATGGGCATCCTTAGCTATGGCTACACCTTC,CASTMGILSYGYTF
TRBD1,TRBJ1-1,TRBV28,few,TGTGCCAGCAGTGTGTCAGGGGGATCGGACACTGAAGCTTTCTTT,CASSVSGGSDTEAFF
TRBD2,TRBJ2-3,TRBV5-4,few,TGTGCCAGCACCACCCGGGAGGAGCTCACAGATACGCAGTATTTT,CASTTREELTDTQYF
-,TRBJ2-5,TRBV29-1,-,TGCAGCGTTGGGTTGGAGACCCAAGAGACCCAGTACTTC,CSVGLETQETQYF
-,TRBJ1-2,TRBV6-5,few,TGTGCCAGCTCCAGGGGAGGGGACTATGGCTACACCTTC,CASSRGGDYGYTF
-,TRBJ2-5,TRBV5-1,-,TGCGCCAGCAGCTTACTCCCGGGTCCACAAGAGACCCAGTACTTC,CASSLLPGPQETQYF
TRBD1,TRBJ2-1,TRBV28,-,TGTGCCAGCTGGCGGACAGGGGGTCGCAATGAGCAGTTCTTC,CASWRTGGRNEQFF
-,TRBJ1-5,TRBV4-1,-,TGCGCCAGCAGCCAAGTCGGGGATGATCAGCCCCAGCATTTT,CASSQVGDDQPQHF
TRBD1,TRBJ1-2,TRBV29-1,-,TGCAGCGTTGAAGGGGCCCGACAGGGCTTGGGCTATGGCTACACCTTC,CSVEGARQGLGYGYTF
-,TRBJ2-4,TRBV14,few,TGTGCCAGCAGCCATGATCGTCGGGGGTTCTACTTC,CASSHDRRGFYF
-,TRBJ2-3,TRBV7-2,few,TGTGCCAGCAGCTCACAGGGCTGGATAGATACGCAGTATTTT,CASSSQGWIDTQYF
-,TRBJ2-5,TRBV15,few,TGTGCCACCAGTAACGACAGGGAGACCCAGTACTTC,CATSNDRETQYF
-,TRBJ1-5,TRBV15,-,TGTGCCACCAGCAGAGATGCGGGGGCTGTCCAGCCCCAGCATTTT,CATSRDAGAVQPQHF
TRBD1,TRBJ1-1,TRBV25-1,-,TGTGCCAGCACACTCCGGGACAGGACTGAAGCTTTCTTT,CASTLRDRTEAFF
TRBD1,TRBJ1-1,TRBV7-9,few,TGTGCCAGCAGCTTAGGAGGGACAGGGGTAGCTTTCTTT,CASSLGGTGVAFF
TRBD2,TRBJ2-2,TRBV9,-,TGTGCCAGCAGCGTAGTGGCGGGGGGTACGAACACCGGGGAGCTGTTTTTT,CASSVVAGGTNTGELFF
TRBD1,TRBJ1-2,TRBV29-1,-,TGCAGCACCCCCGGGACAGCTGGCTATGGCTACACCTTC,CSTPGTAGYGYTF
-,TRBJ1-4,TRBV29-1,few,TGCAGCGTTGGACTTGAAAAACTGTTTTTT,CSVGLEKLFF
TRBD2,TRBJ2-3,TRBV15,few,TGTGCCACCAGCAGCGGGCGGGGGGTCGATACGCAGTATTTT,CATSSGRGVDTQYF
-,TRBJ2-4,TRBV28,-,TGTGCCAGCACCAAATCTATAAACATTCAGTACTTC,CASTKSINIQYF
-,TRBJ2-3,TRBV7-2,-,TGTGCCAGCAGCTTACAGGGACTAGATACGCAGTATTTT,CASSLQGLDTQYF
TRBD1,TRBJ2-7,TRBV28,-,TGTGCCAGCAGTCCCGGACAGGGGGGCTACGAGCAGTACTTC,CASSPGQGGYEQYF
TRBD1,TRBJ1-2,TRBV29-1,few,TGCAGCGTTGGAGGGACAGGGGTTCATGGCTACACCTTC,CSVGGTGVHGYTF
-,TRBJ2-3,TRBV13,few,TGTGCCAGCAGCTTAAGCCGGGATACGCAGTATTTT,CASSLSRDTQYF
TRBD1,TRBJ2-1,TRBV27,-,TGTGCCAGCAGTTCCGGGACAGAGGCGGGCAATGAGCAGTTCTTC,CASSSGTEAGNEQFF
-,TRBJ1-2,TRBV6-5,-,TGTGCCAGCAGTGAACGGGGAGGCTATGGCTACACCTTC,CASSERGGYGYTF
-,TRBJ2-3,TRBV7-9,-,TGTGCCAGCAGCTATCTTTTTAGCACAGATACGCAGTATTTT,CASSYLFSTDTQYF
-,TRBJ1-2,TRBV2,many,TGTGCCAGCACCCAGCGGAGGGAGGCCTATGGCTACACCTTC,CASTQRREAYGYTF